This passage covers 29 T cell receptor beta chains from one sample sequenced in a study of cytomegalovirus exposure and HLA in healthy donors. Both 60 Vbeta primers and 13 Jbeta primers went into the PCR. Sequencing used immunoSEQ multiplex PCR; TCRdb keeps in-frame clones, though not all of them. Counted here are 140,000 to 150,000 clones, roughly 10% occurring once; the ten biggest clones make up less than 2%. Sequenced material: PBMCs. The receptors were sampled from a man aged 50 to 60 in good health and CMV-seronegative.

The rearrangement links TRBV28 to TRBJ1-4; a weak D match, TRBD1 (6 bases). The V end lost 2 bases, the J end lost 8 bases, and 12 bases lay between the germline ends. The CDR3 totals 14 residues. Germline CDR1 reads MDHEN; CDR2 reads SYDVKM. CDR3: CASSLLQGNEKLFF. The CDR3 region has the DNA TGTGCCAGCAGTTTACTACAGGGTAACGAAAAACTGTTTTTT.

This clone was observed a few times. The CDR3: CASKRQGVFETQYF. Written as DNA, the CDR3 is TGTGCCAGCAAAAGACAGGGGGTGTTTGAGACCCAGTACTTC. V and J are TRBV2 and TRBJ2-5; TRBD1 matches at 9 bases. J was trimmed by 5 bases and V by 7 bases; bases with no gene match: 8. This CDR3 is 14 amino acids long. Per the germline V gene, CDR1 is SNHLY and CDR2 is FYNNEI.

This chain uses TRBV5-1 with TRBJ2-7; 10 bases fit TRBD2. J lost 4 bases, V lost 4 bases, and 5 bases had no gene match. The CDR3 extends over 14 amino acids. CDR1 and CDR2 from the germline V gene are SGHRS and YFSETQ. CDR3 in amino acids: CASSRTSGAYEQYF. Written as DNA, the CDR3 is TGCGCCAGCAGCCGAACTAGCGGGGCGTACGAGCAGTACTTC.

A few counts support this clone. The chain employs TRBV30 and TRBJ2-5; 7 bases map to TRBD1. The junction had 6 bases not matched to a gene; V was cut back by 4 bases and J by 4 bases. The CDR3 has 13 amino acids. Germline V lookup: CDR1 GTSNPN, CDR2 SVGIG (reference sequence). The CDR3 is CAWTTGVSETQYF. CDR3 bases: TGTGCCTGGACAACAGGGGTTTCAGAGACCCAGTACTTC.

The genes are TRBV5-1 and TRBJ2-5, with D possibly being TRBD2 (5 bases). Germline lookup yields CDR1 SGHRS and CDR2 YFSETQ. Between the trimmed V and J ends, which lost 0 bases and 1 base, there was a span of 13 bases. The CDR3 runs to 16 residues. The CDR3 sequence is CASSLVGIGGQETQYF. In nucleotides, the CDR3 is TGCGCCAGCAGCTTGGTAGGGATTGGAGGCCAAGAGACCCAGTACTTC.

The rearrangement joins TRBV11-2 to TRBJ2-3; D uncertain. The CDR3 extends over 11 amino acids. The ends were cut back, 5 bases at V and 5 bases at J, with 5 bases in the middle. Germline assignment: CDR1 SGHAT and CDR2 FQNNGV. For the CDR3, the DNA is TGTGCCAGCAGCATAAAAGATACGCAGTATTTT. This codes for CASSIKDTQYF.

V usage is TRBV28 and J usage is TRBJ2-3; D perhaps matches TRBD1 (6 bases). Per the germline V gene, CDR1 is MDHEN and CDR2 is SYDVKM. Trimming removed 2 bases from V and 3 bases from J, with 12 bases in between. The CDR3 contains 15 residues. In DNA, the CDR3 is TGTGCCAGCAGTTTAGTCCTACAGGGTACAGATACGCAGTATTTT. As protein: CASSLVLQGTDTQYF.

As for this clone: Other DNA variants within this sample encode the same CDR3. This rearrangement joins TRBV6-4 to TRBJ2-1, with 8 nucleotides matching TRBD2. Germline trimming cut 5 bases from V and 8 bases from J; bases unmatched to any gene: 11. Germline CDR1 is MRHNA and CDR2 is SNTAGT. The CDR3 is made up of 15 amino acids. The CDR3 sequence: CASSMQPGGFDEQFF. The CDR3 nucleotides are TGTGCCAGCAGTATGCAGCCGGGGGGGTTTGATGAGCAGTTCTTC.

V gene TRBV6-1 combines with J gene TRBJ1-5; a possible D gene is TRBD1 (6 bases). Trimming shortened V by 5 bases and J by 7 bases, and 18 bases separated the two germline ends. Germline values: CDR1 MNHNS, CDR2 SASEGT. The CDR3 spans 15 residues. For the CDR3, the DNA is TGTGCCAGCAGTTTCGGAAGAGGGGGAAACCAGCCCCAGCATTTT. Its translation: CASSFGRGGNQPQHF.

CDR3 nucleotide sequence: TGCGCCAGCAGCTTCTCTCAGGGGAATTCATACAATGAGCAGTTCTTC. Translation gives CASSFSQGNSYNEQFF. The rearrangement joins TRBV5-1 to TRBJ2-1, with a possible D match to TRBD1 (6 bases). The ends were cut back, 2 bases at V and 4 bases at J, with 16 bases in the middle. From germline, CDR1 is SGHRS and CDR2 YFSETQ. The CDR3 extends over 16 amino acids.

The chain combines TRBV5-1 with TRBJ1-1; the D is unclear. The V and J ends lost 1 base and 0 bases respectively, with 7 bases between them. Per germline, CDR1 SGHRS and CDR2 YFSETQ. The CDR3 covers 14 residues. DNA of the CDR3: TGCGCCAGCAGCTTGTTTCCAGTGAACACTGAAGCTTTCTTT. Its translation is CASSLFPVNTEAFF.

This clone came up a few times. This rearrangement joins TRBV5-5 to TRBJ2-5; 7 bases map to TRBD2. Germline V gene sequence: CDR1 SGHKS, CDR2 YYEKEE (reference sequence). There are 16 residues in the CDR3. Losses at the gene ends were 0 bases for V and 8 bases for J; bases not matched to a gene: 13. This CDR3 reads CASSLAGASGTQTQYF. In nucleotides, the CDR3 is TGTGCCAGCAGCTTGGCCGGGGCTAGCGGAACCCAAACCCAGTACTTC. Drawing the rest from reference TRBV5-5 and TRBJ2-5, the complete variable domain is DAGVTQSPTHLIKTRGQQVTLRCSPISGHKSVSWYQQVLGQGPQFIFQYYEKEERGRGNFPDRFSARQFPNYSSELNVNALLLGDSALYLCASSLAGASGTQTQYFGPGTRLLVL.

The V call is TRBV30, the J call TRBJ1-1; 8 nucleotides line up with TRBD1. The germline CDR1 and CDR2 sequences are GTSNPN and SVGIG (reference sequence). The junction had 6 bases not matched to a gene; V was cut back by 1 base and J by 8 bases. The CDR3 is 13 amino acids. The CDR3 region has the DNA TGTGCCTGGAGTGCGGACAGGGCGGGGGAAGCTTTCTTT. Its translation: CAWSADRAGEAFF.

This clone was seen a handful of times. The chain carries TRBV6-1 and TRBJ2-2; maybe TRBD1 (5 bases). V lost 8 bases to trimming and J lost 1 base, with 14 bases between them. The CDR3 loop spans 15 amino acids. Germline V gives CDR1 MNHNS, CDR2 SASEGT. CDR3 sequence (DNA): TGTGCCAGCGCCGGAAAAGGGGTGAACACCGGGGAGCTGTTTTTT. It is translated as CASAGKGVNTGELFF.

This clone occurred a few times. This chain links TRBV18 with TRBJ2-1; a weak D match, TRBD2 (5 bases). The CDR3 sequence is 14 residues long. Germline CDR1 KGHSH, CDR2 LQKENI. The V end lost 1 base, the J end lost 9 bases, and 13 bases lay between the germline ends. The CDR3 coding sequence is TGTGCCAGCTCACCACTAGGGAGTGAGGGTGAGCAGTTCTTC. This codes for CASSPLGSEGEQFF.

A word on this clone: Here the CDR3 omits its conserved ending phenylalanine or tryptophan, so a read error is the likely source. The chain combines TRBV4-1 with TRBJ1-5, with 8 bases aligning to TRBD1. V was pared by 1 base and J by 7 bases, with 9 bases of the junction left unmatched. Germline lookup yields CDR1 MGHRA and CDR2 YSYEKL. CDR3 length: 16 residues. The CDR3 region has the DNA TGCGCCAGCAGCCAAGGACAGGGGAGTGGTTCCCAGCCCCAGCATGTT. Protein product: CASSQGQGSGSQPQHV.

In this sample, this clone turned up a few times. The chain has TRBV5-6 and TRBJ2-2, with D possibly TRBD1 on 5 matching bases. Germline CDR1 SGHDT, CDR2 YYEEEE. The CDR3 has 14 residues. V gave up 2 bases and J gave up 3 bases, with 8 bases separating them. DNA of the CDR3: TGTGCCAGCAGCTTACCAGGGTACACCGGGGAGCTGTTTTTT. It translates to CASSLPGYTGELFF.

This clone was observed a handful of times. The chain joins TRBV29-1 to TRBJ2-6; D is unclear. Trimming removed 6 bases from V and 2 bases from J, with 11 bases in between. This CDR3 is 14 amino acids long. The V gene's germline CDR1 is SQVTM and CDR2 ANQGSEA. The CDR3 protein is CSVKSGTGANVLTF. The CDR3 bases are TGCAGCGTCAAATCAGGCACTGGGGCCAACGTCCTGACTTTC.

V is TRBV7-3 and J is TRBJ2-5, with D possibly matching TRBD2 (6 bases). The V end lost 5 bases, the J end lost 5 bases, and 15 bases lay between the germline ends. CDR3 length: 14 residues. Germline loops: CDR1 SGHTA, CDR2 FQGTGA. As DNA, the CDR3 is TGTGCCAGCAGCCCCGGGGCCCGGGGGGAGACCCAGTACTTC. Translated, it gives CASSPGARGETQYF.

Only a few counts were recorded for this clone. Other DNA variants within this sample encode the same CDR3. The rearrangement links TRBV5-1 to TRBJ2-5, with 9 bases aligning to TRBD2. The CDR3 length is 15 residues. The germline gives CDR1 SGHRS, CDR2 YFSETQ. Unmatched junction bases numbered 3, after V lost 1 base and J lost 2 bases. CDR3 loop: CASSLLAGSQETQYF. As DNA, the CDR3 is TGCGCCAGCAGCTTGCTAGCGGGGTCTCAAGAGACCCAGTACTTC.

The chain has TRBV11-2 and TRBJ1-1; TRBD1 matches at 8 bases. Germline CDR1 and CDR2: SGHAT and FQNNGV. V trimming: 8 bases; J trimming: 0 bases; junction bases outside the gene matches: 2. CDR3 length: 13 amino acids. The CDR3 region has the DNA TGTGCCAGCTCCAGGGGGCTGAACACTGAAGCTTTCTTT. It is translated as CASSRGLNTEAFF.

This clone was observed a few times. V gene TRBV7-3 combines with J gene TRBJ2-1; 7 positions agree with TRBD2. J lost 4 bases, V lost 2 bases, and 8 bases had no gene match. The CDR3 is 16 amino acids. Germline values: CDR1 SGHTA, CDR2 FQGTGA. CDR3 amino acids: CASSLGASGAYNEQFF. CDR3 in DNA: TGTGCCAGCAGCTTAGGGGCTAGCGGAGCATACAATGAGCAGTTCTTC.

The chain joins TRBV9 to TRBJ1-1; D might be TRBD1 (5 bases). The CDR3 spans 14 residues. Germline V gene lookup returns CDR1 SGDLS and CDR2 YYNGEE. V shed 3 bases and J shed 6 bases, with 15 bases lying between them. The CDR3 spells CASSALREGAEAFF. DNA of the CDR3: TGTGCCAGCAGCGCCCTCAGGGAAGGGGCTGAAGCTTTCTTT.

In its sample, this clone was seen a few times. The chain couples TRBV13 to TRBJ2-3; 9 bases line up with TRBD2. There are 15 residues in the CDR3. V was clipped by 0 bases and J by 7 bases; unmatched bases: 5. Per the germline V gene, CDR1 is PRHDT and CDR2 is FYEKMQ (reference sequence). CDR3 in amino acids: CASSLGGSGSYTQYF. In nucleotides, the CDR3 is TGTGCCAGCAGCTTAGGTGGTAGCGGGAGTTATACGCAGTATTTT.

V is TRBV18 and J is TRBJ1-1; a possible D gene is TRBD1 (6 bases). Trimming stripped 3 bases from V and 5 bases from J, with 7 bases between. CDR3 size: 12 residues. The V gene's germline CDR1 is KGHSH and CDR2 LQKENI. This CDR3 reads CASSPQGTEAFF. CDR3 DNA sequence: TGTGCCAGCTCACCCCAGGGGACTGAAGCTTTCTTT.

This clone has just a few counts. This CDR3 is CASSQDSSYEQYF. DNA for the CDR3: TGTGCCAGCAGCCAGGACAGCTCCTACGAGCAGTACTTC. The chain is built from TRBV27 and TRBJ2-7, with D tentatively TRBD1 (6 bases). V was pared by 6 bases and J by 0 bases, with 9 bases between. Germline V gene lookup returns CDR1 MNHEY and CDR2 SMNVEV (reference sequence). This CDR3 comprises 13 residues.

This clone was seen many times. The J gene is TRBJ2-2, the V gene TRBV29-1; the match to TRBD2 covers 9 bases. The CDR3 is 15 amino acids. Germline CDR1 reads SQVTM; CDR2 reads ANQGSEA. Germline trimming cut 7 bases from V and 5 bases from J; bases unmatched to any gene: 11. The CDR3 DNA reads TGCAGCGCCGCGGGGGGGGCAGAGTTAACCGGGGAGCTGTTTTTT. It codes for CSAAGGAELTGELFF.

This chain's CDR3 is CASSSGQGHTEAFF. DNA for the CDR3: TGTGCCAGCAGCTCGGGACAGGGGCACACTGAAGCTTTCTTT. The gene calls are TRBV7-3 and TRBJ1-1; 10 nucleotides match TRBD1. Germline trimming cut 4 bases from V and 3 bases from J; bases unmatched to any gene: 2. This CDR3 spans 14 amino acids. Germline assignment: CDR1 SGHTA and CDR2 FQGTGA.

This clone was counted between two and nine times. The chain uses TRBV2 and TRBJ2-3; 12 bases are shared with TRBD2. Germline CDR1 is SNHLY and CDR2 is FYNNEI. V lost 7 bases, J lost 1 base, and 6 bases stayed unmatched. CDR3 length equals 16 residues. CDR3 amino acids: CASMTSGRGGTDTQYF. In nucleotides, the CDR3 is TGTGCCAGCATGACTAGCGGGAGAGGGGGCACAGATACGCAGTATTTT.